A selection of T cell receptor beta chains follows, all from one sample in a study of blood T cell repertoires in COVID-19. TCRdb keeps only in-frame clones here, not all; method: immunoSEQ multiplex PCR. The data hold 150,000 to 190,000 clones, with about 85% observed a single time. Sequenced sample: peripheral blood. These receptor sequences come from a woman between 55 and 75 years old with COVID-19, enrolled during active disease. CDR3s include the opening cysteine and the closing phenylalanine or tryptophan. D genes are given only for firm matches. Some rows mark clone size as missing; the rest say once, few, many or name a class of expanded clone.

J | size | V | D | CDR3 | DNA
TRBJ1-2 | . | TRBV19 | . | CASSIGAVGGYTF | TGTGCCAGTAGTATAGGGGCAGTCGGCGGCTACACCTTC
TRBJ2-1 | few | TRBV10-1 | TRBD1 | CASSESGQSDEQFF | TGCGCCAGCAGTGAGTCGGGACAGTCAGATGAGCAGTTCTTC
TRBJ1-2 | . | TRBV7-2 | TRBD1 | CASSFGTGGTYGYTF | TGTGCCAGCAGCTTCGGGACAGGGGGAACCTATGGCTACACCTTC
TRBJ1-5 | . | TRBV19 | . | CASSIVQESNQPQHF | TGTGCCAGTAGTATAGTACAGGAGAGCAATCAGCCCCAGCATTTT
TRBJ1-1 | . | TRBV20-1 | TRBD1 | CSARTGVGAFF | TGCAGTGCAAGGACAGGGGTAGGAGCTTTCTTT
TRBJ1-1 | . | TRBV18 | TRBD1 | CASSEYRGRGAFF | TGTGCCAGCTCAGAATACAGGGGGCGAGGCGCTTTCTTT
TRBJ2-3 | . | TRBV6-9 | TRBD1 | CASSYLTGRFTDTQYF | TGTGCCAGCAGTTATTTGACAGGGCGATTCACAGATACGCAGTATTTT
TRBJ1-1 | . | TRBV5-1 | . | CASSVEWGRTEAFF | TGCGCCAGCAGCGTTGAGTGGGGGCGGACTGAAGCTTTCTTT
TRBJ2-5 | . | TRBV7-3 | TRBD2 | CASSLLPPGLAGQETQYF | TGTGCCAGCAGCCTCTTACCTCCGGGCCTAGCGGGACAAGAGACCCAGTACTTC
TRBJ2-2 | . | TRBV7-2 | TRBD2 | CASSLSGLAGTGELFF | TGTGCCAGCAGCCTCAGTGGGCTAGCGGGCACCGGGGAGCTGTTTTTT
TRBJ2-5 | . | TRBV6-2/TRBV6-3 | . | CASGSFGVQETQYF | TGTGCCAGCGGTTCTTTCGGGGTCCAAGAGACCCAGTACTTC
TRBJ1-2 | . | TRBV6-1 | TRBD1 | CASSERGAGQGYGYTF | TGTGCCAGCAGTGAACGAGGGGCGGGACAGGGCTATGGCTACACCTTC
TRBJ2-2 | once | TRBV5-1 | TRBD2 | CASSLSGKDTGELFF | TGCGCCAGCAGCCTTAGCGGGAAGGACACCGGGGAGCTGTTTTTT
TRBJ1-3 | . | TRBV21-1 | . | CASSRTEGPSGNTIYF | TGTGCCAGCAGCAGGACGGAGGGGCCAAGTGGAAACACCATATATTTT
TRBJ1-2 | . | TRBV6-2/TRBV6-3 | . | CASSYSTRALGGYTF | TGTGCCAGCAGTTACTCGACCAGGGCCTTGGGAGGCTACACCTTC
TRBJ1-2 | once | TRBV5-4 | TRBD1 | CASSFVGTGNYGYTF | TGTGCCAGCAGCTTCGTTGGGACAGGGAATTATGGCTACACCTTC
TRBJ1-6 | . | TRBV6-1 | . | CASSEIGSSYNSPLHF | TGTGCCAGCAGTGAAATAGGGAGCTCCTATAATTCACCCCTCCACTTT
TRBJ2-7 | . | TRBV12-5 | . | CASAVDSTYEQYF | TGTGCTAGTGCCGTCGACTCGACCTACGAGCAGTACTTC
TRBJ1-2 | . | TRBV3-1/TRBV3-2 | TRBD1 | CASSHLGTANYGYTF | TGTGCCAGCAGCCACCTTGGGACAGCTAACTATGGCTACACCTTC